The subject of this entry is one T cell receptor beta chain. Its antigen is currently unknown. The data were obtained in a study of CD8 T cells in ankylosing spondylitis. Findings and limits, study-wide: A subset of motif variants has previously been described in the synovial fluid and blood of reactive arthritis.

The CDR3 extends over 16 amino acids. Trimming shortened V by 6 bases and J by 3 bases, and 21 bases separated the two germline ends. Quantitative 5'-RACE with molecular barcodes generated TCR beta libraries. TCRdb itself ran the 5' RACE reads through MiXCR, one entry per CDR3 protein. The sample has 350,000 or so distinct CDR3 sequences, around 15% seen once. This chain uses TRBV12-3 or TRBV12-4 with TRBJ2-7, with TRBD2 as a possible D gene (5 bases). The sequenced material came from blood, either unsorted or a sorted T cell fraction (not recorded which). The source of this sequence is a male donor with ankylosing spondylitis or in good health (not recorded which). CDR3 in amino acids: CASSRNGVTIVYEQYF. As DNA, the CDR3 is TGTGCCAGCAGCCGTAACGGGGTTACCATCGTCTACGAGCAGTACTTC.